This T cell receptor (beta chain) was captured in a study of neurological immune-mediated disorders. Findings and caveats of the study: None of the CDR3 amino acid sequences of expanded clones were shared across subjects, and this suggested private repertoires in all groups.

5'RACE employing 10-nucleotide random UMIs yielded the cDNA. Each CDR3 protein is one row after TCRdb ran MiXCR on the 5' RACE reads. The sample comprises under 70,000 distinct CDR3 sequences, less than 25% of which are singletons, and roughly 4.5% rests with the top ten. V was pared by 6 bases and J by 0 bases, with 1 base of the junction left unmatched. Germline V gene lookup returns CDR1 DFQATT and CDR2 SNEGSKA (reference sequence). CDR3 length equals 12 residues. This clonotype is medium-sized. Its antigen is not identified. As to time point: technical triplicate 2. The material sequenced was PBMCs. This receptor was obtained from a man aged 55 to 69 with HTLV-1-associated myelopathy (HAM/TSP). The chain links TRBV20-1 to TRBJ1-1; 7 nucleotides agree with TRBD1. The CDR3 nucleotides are TGCAGTGCAGGACAGGTGAACACTGAAGCTTTCTTT. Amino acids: CSAGQVNTEAFF.